This passage covers 30 T cell receptor beta chains from one sample sequenced in a study of vaccination effects on CD4 cells after COVID-19. The assay was immunoSEQ multiplex PCR, and TCRdb's table has in-frame clones only and misses some. The sample holds fewer than 30,000 clones, about 70% seen once. These TCRs are of unknown antigen specificity. Sequencing followed a ViraFEST assay step that expanded antigen-specific CD4+ T cells with viral peptide pools. Cells that had been cultured for less than 13 days were the source of isolated CD4+ T cells. Vaccinated participants had no history of SARS-CoV-2 infection and tested negative for nucleocapsid antibodies. The sequenced sample was CD4+ T cells from PBMCs cultured with SARS-CoV-2 spike peptides, obtained before COVID-19 vaccination. The receptors were gathered from a human donor who received a COVID-19 vaccine.

V usage is TRBV14 and J usage is TRBJ1-2; tentative D call: TRBD1 (5 bases). Trimming took off 0 bases at V and 4 bases at J, with 36 bases between the two ends. Germline CDR1 is SGHDN and CDR2 is FVKESK. The length of the CDR3 is 23 residues. CDR3 sequence (DNA): TGTGCCAGCAGCCAAGAGGTCTGCAGGGTTCCACCTAGAGGACCTAGAGCCGTCTATGGCTACACCTTC. This encodes CASSQEVCRVPPRGPRAVYGYTF.

The chain has TRBV7-9 and TRBJ1-3, with D tentatively TRBD1 (5 bases). V was shortened by 11 bases and J by 0 bases, with 14 bases between the two germline ends. Germline CDR1 is SEHNR and CDR2 is FQNEAQ (reference sequence). The CDR3 is 14 amino acids. The CDR3 sequence is CAGRQSSSGNTIYF. The CDR3 nucleotides read TGTGCCGGTAGACAGTCCTCCTCTGGAAACACCATATATTTT.

This clone has more than one count but fewer than ten. The rearrangement links TRBV6-1 to TRBJ2-1, with 10 bases matching TRBD2. CDR1 is MNHNS and CDR2 is SASEGT in the germline V gene. The CDR3 sequence is 15 residues long. V gave up 1 base and J gave up 10 bases; unmatched junction bases: 7. The DNA for the CDR3 is TGTGCCAGCAGTGAAGTAGGGCTAGCGGGAGAGGAGCAGTTCTTC. Translation: CASSEVGLAGEEQFF.

This chain uses TRBV2 with TRBJ2-7, with D unresolved. The V end was cut by 7 bases, the J end by 2 bases, with 6 bases between. CDR3 length: 11 residues. CDR1 SNHLY and CDR2 FYNNEI come from the germline V gene. CDR3 region: CASTSTYEQYF. The DNA for the CDR3 is TGTGCCAGCACCTCGACCTACGAGCAGTACTTC.

The chain links TRBV27 to TRBJ1-4; 7 bases match TRBD1. Trimming removed 3 bases from V and 4 bases from J; junction bases left unmatched: 8. The germline CDR1 and CDR2 sequences are MNHEY and SMNVEV (reference sequence). There are 16 residues in the CDR3. The DNA of the CDR3 is TGTGCCAGCAGTTTCCTCTTCGGGACAGATAATGAAAAACTGTTTTTT. Protein product: CASSFLFGTDNEKLFF.

J is TRBJ2-1 and V is TRBV6-5; 8 bases fit TRBD1. Germline V gene sequence: CDR1 MNHEY, CDR2 SVGAGI. V lost 7 bases, J lost 6 bases, and 11 bases stayed unmatched. The CDR3 length is 15 residues. CDR3 amino acids: CASTPARGRSNEQFF. For the CDR3, the DNA is TGTGCCAGCACTCCAGCCAGGGGGCGCAGCAATGAGCAGTTCTTC.

This sequence joins TRBV2 and TRBJ2-3; D may be TRBD2 (6 bases). Per germline, CDR1 SNHLY and CDR2 FYNNEI. The CDR3 is 19 amino acids. V lost 5 bases, J lost 0 bases, and 24 bases lay in between. In DNA form, the CDR3 reads TGTGCCAGCAGTCCACGGCGGGAACTGACACAACATAGCACAGATACGCAGTATTTT. It codes for CASSPRRELTQHSTDTQYF.

The CDR3 DNA follows: TGCAGCGTCACGTCGGACATGAACACTGAAGCTTTCTTT. Translated, it gives CSVTSDMNTEAFF. This chain links TRBV29-1 with TRBJ1-1, with a tentative D call TRBD1 (5 bases). The CDR3 is 13 amino acids. The V end was cut by 6 bases, the J end by 0 bases, with 11 bases between. Per the germline V gene, CDR1 is SQVTM and CDR2 is ANQGSEA.

This sequence joins TRBV11-2 and TRBJ2-3; 10 nucleotides line up with TRBD2. The CDR3 sequence is 14 residues long. Germline V gene sequence: CDR1 SGHAT, CDR2 FQNNGV. The junction had 6 bases not matched to a gene; V was cut back by 6 bases and J by 6 bases. In nucleotides, the CDR3 is TGTGCCAGCAGGATCGGACTAGCGGATGATACGCAGTATTTT. Translating it yields CASRIGLADDTQYF. The entire variable domain, with the rest obtained from reference TRBV11-2 and TRBJ2-3, is as follows: EAGVAQSPRYKIIEKRQSVAFWCNPISGHATLYWYQQILGQGPKLLIQFQNNGVVDDSQLPKDRFSAERLKGVDSTLKIQPAKLEDSAVYLCASRIGLADDTQYFGPGTRLTVL.

The rearrangement uses TRBV4-2 and TRBJ2-7; no clear D. V dropped 0 bases and J dropped 2 bases, with 17 bases sitting between them. Germline V gene lookup returns CDR1 LGHNA and CDR2 YNFKEQ. This CDR3 is built from 17 residues. The CDR3 coding sequence is TGTGCCAGCAGCCAAGACGAGGCGCTACCCTTTCCCTACGAGCAGTACTTC. The encoded protein is CASSQDEALPFPYEQYF.

This chain uses TRBV28 with TRBJ2-1; D is uncertain. The V and J ends lost 7 bases and 5 bases respectively, with 12 bases between them. Germline V gene lookup returns CDR1 MDHEN and CDR2 SYDVKM. There are 13 residues in the CDR3. The CDR3 DNA is TGTGCCAGCACTCTCGACTGGGACAATGAGCAGTTCTTC. Amino acids: CASTLDWDNEQFF.

This chain uses TRBV6-1 with TRBJ2-7; 10 positions agree with TRBD2. CDR3 length equals 16 residues. V shed 2 bases, J shed 3 bases, and the junction held 7 bases outside the gene matches. Germline V gene sequence: CDR1 MNHNS, CDR2 SASEGT. The CDR3 DNA sequence: TGTGCCAGCAGTGAAATGAGCGGGGGGGTATTCTACGAGCAGTACTTC. It yields the protein CASSEMSGGVFYEQYF.

This clone was found a few times. V gene TRBV6-6 combines with J gene TRBJ1-2; 8 positions agree with TRBD1. Germline loops: CDR1 MNHNY, CDR2 SVGAGI (reference sequence). The CDR3 is made up of 12 amino acids. The ends lost 7 bases at V and 7 bases at J; junction bases unmatched: 5. This CDR3 is CASNRQGLGYTF. The CDR3 region has the DNA TGTGCCAGCAACAGACAGGGGCTTGGCTACACCTTC.

The chain links TRBV5-8 to TRBJ2-7; 9 nucleotides align to TRBD1. This CDR3 contains 15 residues. Germline V gene data show CDR1 as SGHTS and CDR2 as YDEGEE. With V trimmed by 3 bases and J by 5 bases, 9 bases remained unmatched. The CDR3 sequence is CASSSFTGGFHEQYF. CDR3 nucleotides: TGTGCCAGCAGCTCCTTTACAGGGGGCTTCCACGAGCAGTACTTC.

V usage is TRBV30 and J usage is TRBJ1-1, with unresolved D. The V end lost 1 base, the J end lost 4 bases, and 10 bases lay between the germline ends. Germline assignment: CDR1 GTSNPN and CDR2 SVGIG (reference sequence). The CDR3 is 13 residues long. CDR3: CAWSGQGATEAFF. CDR3 nucleotides: TGTGCCTGGAGTGGACAAGGCGCCACTGAAGCTTTCTTT.

This clone was observed a handful of times. The V and J genes are TRBV6-4 and TRBJ2-4, with no clear D. The CDR3 runs 15 residues. CDR1 is MRHNA, CDR2 SNTAGT, per germline. Trimming left V 2 bases short and J 0 bases short, with 8 bases between. The CDR3 loop reads CASSDPPLAKNIQYF. The CDR3 DNA reads TGTGCCAGCAGTGACCCCCCGCTAGCCAAAAACATTCAGTACTTC.

This clone counts as medium-sized. CDR3 DNA: TGTGCCAGCAGCAAAAAGAGGGGGGTGCGCTACTATGGCTACACCTTC. Its protein product is CASSKKRGVRYYGYTF. V gene TRBV21-1 combines with J gene TRBJ1-2. TRBV21-1 is a pseudogene segment. This CDR3 is built from 16 residues.

CDR3 bases: TGTGCCAGCAGTTGGGGGGGGCCTAACTATGGCTACACCTTC. This gives the protein CASSWGGPNYGYTF. This chain links TRBV6-5 with TRBJ1-2; D may be TRBD1 (6 bases). The CDR3 length is 14 residues. V lost 4 bases to trimming and J lost 0 bases, with 9 bases between them. Germline-derived CDR1 and CDR2 are MNHEY and SVGAGI.

The V and J genes are TRBV6-5 and TRBJ1-1; 9 nucleotides agree with TRBD1. The CDR3 totals 13 residues. Trimming removed 6 bases from V and 3 bases from J; junction bases left unmatched: 2. Germline values: CDR1 MNHEY, CDR2 SVGAGI. The CDR3 region is CASRTGGDTEAFF. Here the CDR3 DNA reads TGTGCCAGCAGGACAGGGGGGGACACTGAAGCTTTCTTT.

The chain joins TRBV4-2 to TRBJ2-5, with 9 bases aligning to TRBD2. J lost 5 bases, V lost 4 bases, and 8 bases had no gene match. The germline gives CDR1 LGHNA, CDR2 YNFKEQ. The CDR3 has 15 residues. DNA of the CDR3: TGTGCCAGCAGCCGCGTAGCGGGAGTCGATGAGACCCAGTACTTC. Amino acid sequence: CASSRVAGVDETQYF.

This chain connects TRBV6-2 or TRBV6-3 to TRBJ1-2; D is possibly TRBD1 (6 bases). Germline assignment: CDR1 MNHEY and CDR2 SVGEGT. The CDR3 totals 13 residues. V was shortened by 4 bases and J by 4 bases, with 10 bases between the two germline ends. The CDR3 spells CASSWDIAYGYTF. The DNA for the CDR3 is TGTGCCAGCAGTTGGGACATTGCCTATGGCTACACCTTC.

V usage is TRBV6-5 and J usage is TRBJ1-2, with 8 nucleotides matching TRBD1. This CDR3 is built from 15 residues. Trimming at V came to 5 bases and at J to 4 bases, leaving 9 bases not matched to a gene. Germline V lookup: CDR1 MNHEY, CDR2 SVGAGI. The CDR3 protein is CASSRDRGPLYGYTF. CDR3 DNA sequence: TGTGCCAGCAGTCGCGACAGGGGTCCCCTCTATGGCTACACCTTC.

This sequence joins TRBV5-1 and TRBJ2-3, with D possibly being TRBD1 or TRBD2 (5 bases each). The CDR3 loop spans 17 amino acids. Looked up from germline, CDR1 is SGHRS and CDR2 is YFSETQ. V shed 0 bases and J shed 0 bases, with 14 bases lying between them. The CDR3 sequence: CASSLGPRDGSTDTQYF. DNA of the CDR3: TGCGCCAGCAGCTTGGGGCCCCGGGACGGTAGCACAGATACGCAGTATTTT.

The V and J genes are TRBV7-2 and TRBJ2-5, with 7 positions matching TRBD1. The CDR3 covers 15 residues. The V gene's germline CDR1 is SGHTA and CDR2 FQGNSA. V trimming: 2 bases; J trimming: 2 bases; junction bases outside the gene matches: 5. The CDR3 DNA is TGTGCCAGCAGCTTACTCGGGACAGAACAAGAGACCCAGTACTTC. Amino acids: CASSLLGTEQETQYF.

This clone was seen a few times. The chain recombines TRBV7-9 with TRBJ2-3; TRBD1 matches 9 bases. V was clipped by 5 bases and J by 4 bases; unmatched bases: 22. CDR3 length: 20 amino acids. Per the germline V gene, CDR1 is SEHNR and CDR2 is FQNEAQ (reference sequence). The CDR3 spells CASSTTRIPGQGVGADTQYF. In DNA form, the CDR3 reads TGTGCCAGCAGCACCACCAGAATACCGGGACAGGGAGTCGGGGCAGATACGCAGTATTTT.

The rearrangement uses TRBV7-6 and TRBJ1-5; D perhaps matches TRBD1 (6 bases). V gave up 1 base and J gave up 4 bases, with 17 bases separating them. This CDR3 is 17 amino acids long. The V gene's germline CDR1 is SGHVS and CDR2 FNYEAQ. CDR3 amino acids: CASSLVRGGWGNQPQHF. In nucleotides, the CDR3 is TGTGCCAGCAGCTTAGTTAGGGGGGGCTGGGGTAATCAGCCCCAGCATTTT.

V gene TRBV18 combines with J gene TRBJ1-1; D gene uncertain. From germline, CDR1 is KGHSH and CDR2 LQKENI. V was cut by 1 base and J by 1 base, with 25 bases left in between. This CDR3 region has 20 residues. The CDR3 nucleotides are TGTGCCAGCTCACCACTCGCCCGGAGCGGTGGGCGAAGTGGGAACACTGAAGCTTTCTTT. Residues: CASSPLARSGGRSGNTEAFF.

The chain has TRBV12-5 and TRBJ1-3, with TRBD1 as a possible D gene (5 bases). This CDR3 is built from 15 residues. Trimming took 5 bases from V and 3 from J, leaving 14 bases between them. Germline V gives CDR1 LGHNT, CDR2 FRNRAP. The CDR3 is CASGAGGGVGNTIYF. CDR3 nucleotides: TGTGCTAGTGGTGCCGGCGGGGGGGTTGGAAACACCATATATTTT.

J is TRBJ2-1 and V is TRBV4-1; the D call may be TRBD1 or TRBD2 (5 bases each). Looked up from germline, CDR1 is MGHRA and CDR2 is YSYEKL. V lost 1 base and J lost 2, with 15 bases in between. The CDR3 is 17 residues long. The CDR3 DNA reads TGCGCCAGCAGCCAAGGGCGAGGGGTCATCGCCTACAATGAGCAGTTCTTC. Translated: CASSQGRGVIAYNEQFF.

The V and J genes are TRBV7-9 and TRBJ2-3, with 10 bases identical to TRBD2. The germline CDR1 and CDR2 sequences are SEHNR and FQNEAQ (reference sequence). Germline trimming cut 4 bases from V and 6 bases from J; bases unmatched to any gene: 4. CDR3 length: 14 residues. CDR3 coding DNA: TGTGCCAGCAGCTCTAGCGGGAGTTCGGATACGCAGTATTTT. Amino acid sequence: CASSSSGSSDTQYF. Full variable domain (missing parts from reference TRBV7-9 and TRBJ2-3): DTGVSQNPRHKITKRGQNVTFRCDPISEHNRLYWYRQTLGQGPEFLTYFQNEAQLEKSRLLSDRFSAERPKGSFSTLEIQRTEQGDSAMYLCASSSSGSSDTQYFGPGTRLTVL.